Described below is a single T cell receptor beta chain sequence and its context. Measured with immunoSEQ multiplex PCR; TCRdb has only the in-frame clones, and not every one. The sample includes about 59,000 clones, around 95% of them seen just once. This sample was taken from a study of technical replicates of blood from a few donors. Germline CDR1 SGHTA, CDR2 FQGNSA. V lost 8 bases to trimming and J lost 1 base; unmatched junction nucleotides: 13. The CDR3 covers 17 residues. The chain links TRBV7-2 to TRBJ2-1; TRBD2 matches 8 bases. Material for sequencing was PBMCs. This clonotype was obtained from a human donor in good health. Some clones in this sample may be carry-over from other donors' samples. Here the CDR3 reads CASQGGYGGGSYNEQFF. The CDR3 DNA reads TGTGCCAGCCAAGGGGGATACGGCGGGGGGTCCTACAATGAGCAGTTCTTC. Combining the CDR3 with reference TRBV7-2 and TRBJ2-1 gives the whole variable domain GAGVSQSPSNKVTEKGKDVELRCDPISGHTALYWYRQSLGQGLEFLIYFQGNSAPDKSGLPSDRFSAERTGGSVSTLTIQRTQQEDSAVYLCASQGGYGGGSYNEQFFGPGTRLTVL.